A single sample is the source of the 14 T cell receptor beta chains below, sequenced in a study of T cell repertoires in aging, cancer and after chemotherapy. TCR beta rearrangements were amplified from peripheral blood genomic DNA. TRB rearrangements spanning V, D and J were amplified using mixed TRB-A/B primers. Each CDR3 protein gets one entry after TCRdb re-called the multiplex PCR reads with MiXCR. The data show about 4,500 distinct CDR3 sequences, around 65% seen once. What was sequenced was blood. These receptors all stem from a human donor with a solid tumor.

This sequence joins TRBV6-1 and TRBJ2-5; 8 positions agree with TRBD2. Germline lookup yields CDR1 MNHNS and CDR2 SASEGT. Trimming removed 4 bases from V and 0 bases from J; junction bases left unmatched: 7. The CDR3 runs 16 residues. The CDR3 sequence: CASSGWSGGNQETQYF. DNA for the CDR3: TGTGCCAGCAGTGGATGGAGCGGGGGCAACCAAGAGACCCAGTACTTC.

This clonotype showed up just once. The V and J genes are TRBV7-2 and TRBJ1-1, with D maybe TRBD1 (5 bases). The germline gives CDR1 SGHTA, CDR2 FQGNSA. The CDR3 length is 14 residues. Trimming took 4 bases from V and 8 from J, leaving 17 bases between them. The CDR3 DNA reads as TGTGCCAGCAGCTCCATGACTCGGGGGGACGAAGCTTTCTTT. As protein: CASSSMTRGDEAFF.

This clonotype was observed a handful of times. This chain links TRBV19 with TRBJ2-7; 7 nucleotides align to TRBD1. V shed 5 bases and J 0 bases; nucleotides not matched to a gene: 4. CDR1 LNHDA and CDR2 SQIVND come from the germline V gene (reference sequence). CDR3 length equals 14 residues. The CDR3 DNA is TGTGCCAGTAGTCCACGACAGGGCTCCTACGAGCAGTACTTC. Amino acids: CASSPRQGSYEQYF.

The gene calls are TRBV30 and TRBJ2-7; D remains unclear. The CDR3 runs to 11 residues. Looked up from germline, CDR1 is GTSNPN and CDR2 is SVGIG (reference sequence). With 2 bases removed from V and 5 bases from J, the gap between germline ends came to 7 bases. Here the CDR3 DNA reads TGTGCCTGGAGTACTGGTCACGAGCAGTACTTC. Protein: CAWSTGHEQYF.

This chain uses TRBV11-2 with TRBJ1-1; 11 nucleotides agree with TRBD1. After removal of 6 bases from V and 0 bases from J, the junction contained 6 bases not matched to a gene. This CDR3 is built from 16 residues. Germline V gene sequence: CDR1 SGHAT, CDR2 FQNNGV. The CDR3 loop is CASSRRTGGLNTEAFF. The CDR3 nucleotides read TGTGCCAGCAGTCGCCGGACAGGGGGCTTGAACACTGAAGCTTTCTTT.

In this sample, this clonotype turned up once. This chain connects TRBV19 to TRBJ1-6; 10 positions match TRBD1. CDR1 and CDR2 (germline): LNHDA, SQIVND (reference sequence). V was pared by 9 bases and J by 1 base, with 9 bases of the junction left unmatched. The CDR3 length is 17 residues. The CDR3 is CASGDRGHRSYNSPLHF. CDR3 in DNA: TGTGCCAGCGGAGACAGGGGGCATCGGTCCTATAATTCACCCCTCCACTTT.

The V and J genes are TRBV6-5 and TRBJ2-3, with D hard to call. The CDR3 is made up of 14 amino acids. Trimming stripped 5 bases from V and 2 bases from J, with 11 bases between. CDR1 MNHEY and CDR2 SVGAGI come from the germline V gene. Written as DNA, the CDR3 is TGTGCCAGCAGTCGTGCTCATCCCACAGATACGCAGTATTTT. This translates into CASSRAHPTDTQYF.

This clonotype has more than one count but fewer than ten. The V gene is TRBV19, the J gene TRBJ1-2; D gene unclear. Trimming removed 0 bases from V and 8 bases from J, with 19 bases in between. The CDR3 consists of 16 residues. Germline V lookup: CDR1 LNHDA, CDR2 SQIVND (reference sequence). CDR3 sequence (DNA): TGTGCCAGTAGTATAGAGGTGACGGGAGGCTATGGCGGCTACACCTTC. Protein: CASSIEVTGGYGGYTF.

This sequence joins TRBV6-1 and TRBJ2-1; TRBD2 agrees at 8 bases. This CDR3 contains 15 residues. The ends lost 10 bases at V and 8 bases at J; junction bases unmatched: 16. Germline CDR1 MNHNS, CDR2 SASEGT. This CDR3 is CATLQGQATSDEQFF. The CDR3 DNA reads as TGTGCCACCCTGCAAGGGCAGGCGACTAGCGATGAGCAGTTCTTC.

The chain employs TRBV29-1 and TRBJ2-7; TRBD1 matches at 10 bases. Germline V gene data show CDR1 as SQVTM and CDR2 as ANQGSEA. The CDR3 has 14 amino acids. J lost 4 bases, V lost 7 bases, and 10 bases had no gene match. The CDR3 protein is CSAAGGTGAYEQYF. The CDR3 coding sequence is TGCAGCGCCGCCGGGGGGACAGGGGCTTACGAGCAGTACTTC.

J is TRBJ2-1 and V is TRBV20-1, with 9 positions matching TRBD2. The J segment lost 7 bases and the V segment lost 3 bases, leaving 7 bases of the junction unmatched. Per the germline V gene, CDR1 is DFQATT and CDR2 is SNEGSKA (reference sequence). The CDR3 has 14 residues. The CDR3 coding sequence is TGCAGTGCTAGGCGTAGCGGGAGTAGGAATGAGCAGTTCTTC. Translated: CSARRSGSRNEQFF.

This clonotype was seen a handful of times. The chain's CDR3 is CASRRQGMNTEAFF. As DNA, the CDR3 is TGTGCCAGTAGGAGACAGGGGATGAACACTGAAGCTTTCTTT. V and J are TRBV19 and TRBJ1-1; 8 bases agree with TRBD1. The V gene end was trimmed by 6 bases and the J gene end by 0 bases; junction bases not matched to a gene: 3. This CDR3 spans 14 amino acids. Per the germline V gene, CDR1 is LNHDA and CDR2 is SQIVND (reference sequence).

The rearrangement joins TRBV19 to TRBJ2-5; 7 positions agree with TRBD2. The CDR3 extends over 16 amino acids. The germline CDR1 and CDR2 sequences are LNHDA and SQIVND (reference sequence). Losses at the gene ends were 0 bases for V and 0 bases for J; bases not matched to a gene: 4. The CDR3 protein is CASSIDSGYNQETQYF. The CDR3 DNA sequence: TGTGCCAGTAGTATAGATAGCGGGTATAACCAAGAGACCCAGTACTTC.

This clonotype was seen more than once but under ten times. The rearrangement joins TRBV11-2 to TRBJ1-1, with 8 positions matching TRBD1. This CDR3 contains 16 residues. CDR1 is SGHAT, CDR2 FQNNGV, per germline. Unmatched junction bases numbered 9, after V lost 5 bases and J lost 1 base. This CDR3 is CASSRPRDRRNTEAFF. In DNA form, the CDR3 reads TGTGCCAGCAGCCGACCCCGGGACAGGAGGAACACTGAAGCTTTCTTT.